The TCR beta chain described here comes from a study of shared T cell receptors in the human thymus. Per the germline V gene, CDR1 is MNHEY and CDR2 is SMNVEV (reference sequence). The CDR3 is made up of 15 amino acids. Trimming took off 5 bases at V and 5 bases at J, with 18 bases between the two ends. Sequencing used immunoSEQ multiplex PCR; TCRdb keeps in-frame clones, though not all of them. The data contain hundreds of thousands of clones, more than 70% of them singletons. These data are also associated with another study on human thymus T cells. That study adds: Each of the donors was a healthy Finnish infant who was undergoing open corrective cardiac surgery for congenital heart defects. The study used thymus tissue resected during corrective heart surgery. Gene usage for V and J segments appeared biased in thymic and blood repertoires. Thymic repertoires from unrelated individuals overlapped highly, related research reported.

This rearrangement joins TRBV27 to TRBJ1-1; possibly TRBD1 for D (5 bases). The receptor's source is a boy in the first two years of life with a congenital heart defect. The specimen sequenced was thymocytes. The DNA of the CDR3 is TGTGCCAGCAGTCCTCCAACAGGTTCAAGAACTGAAGCTTTCTTT. Translation gives CASSPPTGSRTEAFF.